What follows are 18 T cell receptor beta chains derived from one specimen sequenced in a study of regulatory T cells in long-lasting Graves disease. As for time point: newly diagnosed GD, antithyroid drugs for less than 3 months. Researchers made the TCR library from RNA that was extracted from PBMCs. HTBI primers from iRepertoire and Arm-PCR of CDR3 regions yielded the TCR beta libraries. TCRdb ran MiXCR on the multiplex PCR reads and lists one entry per CDR3 protein. In the table there are about 400,000 distinct CDR3 sequences, roughly 17% of which are singletons. These data also featured in a second study, about T cells in Graves' hyperthyroidism and ophthalmopathy.

Sample: peripheral blood mononuclear cells (PBMCs), taken at new diagnosis, from a patient treated with antithyroid drugs. These receptor sequences come from a woman between 18 and 30 years old with Graves disease.

This clonotype was seen more than once but under ten times. The chain combines TRBV20-1 with TRBJ2-2, with a possible D match to TRBD1 (5 bases). CDR1 is DFQATT and CDR2 is SNEGSKA in the germline V gene (reference sequence). This CDR3 has 13 amino acids. DNA of the CDR3: TGCGGCGGAGTAACAGGTCACACCGGGGAGCTGTTTTTT. Its translation is CGGVTGHTGELFF.

The chain joins TRBV27 to TRBJ2-2; 10 nucleotides align to TRBD2. This CDR3 contains 16 residues. The J segment lost 6 bases and the V segment lost 7 bases, leaving 11 bases of the junction unmatched. The germline CDR1 and CDR2 sequences are MNHEY and SMNVEV (reference sequence). The CDR3 nucleotides read TGTGCCAGCATGGGACGGGTAGCGGGGGGTCCCGGGGAGCTGTTTTTT. It codes for CASMGRVAGGPGELFF.

This clonotype was found a few times. This chain uses TRBV6-1 with TRBJ2-7, with D perhaps given as TRBD1 or TRBD2 (6 bases each). Germline values: CDR1 MNHNS, CDR2 SASEGT. This CDR3 spans 15 amino acids. V was clipped by 6 bases and J by 0 bases, with 15 bases between them. CDR3 sequence (DNA): TGTGCCAGCAGAGGGGGAGCGGGCTTCTCCTACGAGCAGTACTTC. Translation: CASRGGAGFSYEQYF.

The chain carries TRBV19 and TRBJ2-1, with D perhaps matching TRBD2 (7 bases). The CDR3 extends over 18 amino acids. Germline V gives CDR1 LNHDA, CDR2 SQIVND (reference sequence). Trimming left V 5 bases short and J 5 bases short, with 25 bases between. The CDR3 DNA is TGTGCCAGTAGTCTTCGGGGGGCGCTTAATGTGGGGCACAATGAGCAGTTCTTC. Translation: CASSLRGALNVGHNEQFF.

This clonotype occurred many times. CDR3 region: CASSSNTGELFF. The CDR3 region has the DNA TGTGCCAGCAGCTCCAACACCGGGGAGCTGTTTTTT. The V gene is TRBV7-3, the J gene TRBJ2-2; D gene ambiguous. The CDR3 contains 12 residues. Trimming took 4 bases from V and 2 from J, leaving 2 bases between them. In germline, CDR1 is SGHTA, CDR2 FQGTGA.

This clonotype was picked up many times. This chain connects TRBV24-1 to TRBJ2-3; no clear D gene. The CDR3 length is 12 residues. The germline gives CDR1 KGHDR, CDR2 SFDVKD. With 0 bases removed from V and 6 bases from J, the gap between germline ends came to 3 bases. CDR3 residues: CATSDLRDTQYF. The CDR3 DNA follows: TGTGCCACCAGTGATTTGAGGGATACGCAGTATTTT.

For this clonotype: This sequence may be a read error, since a much larger clone differs from it by one base. The chain uses TRBV28 and TRBJ2-7; D ambiguous. Trimming removed 8 bases from V and 2 bases from J, with 16 bases in between. This CDR3 is built from 14 residues. Germline lookup yields CDR1 MDHEN and CDR2 SYDVKM. The CDR3 is CASVPGLTPYEQYF. The CDR3 DNA is TGTGCCAGCGTTCCCGGGTTAACCCCCTACGAGCAGTACTTC.

This clonotype was detected a few times. The chain joins TRBV19 to TRBJ2-2, with D maybe TRBD1 (6 bases). The CDR3 consists of 14 residues. V lost 10 bases to trimming and J lost 5 bases, with 17 bases between them. Germline V lookup: CDR1 LNHDA, CDR2 SQIVND (reference sequence). CDR3: CATRGTRGTGELFF. The CDR3 nucleotides read TGTGCCACAAGGGGGACAAGGGGGACCGGGGAGCTGTTTTTT.

This clonotype was counted at least ten times. The rearrangement links TRBV11-2 to TRBJ2-3; TRBD2 agrees at 8 bases. The CDR3 length is 14 residues. Germline V gene sequence: CDR1 SGHAT, CDR2 FQNNGV. After removal of 6 bases from V and 13 bases from J, the junction contained 15 bases not matched to a gene. CDR3 sequence reads: CASSLGGVGTRKYF. CDR3 DNA: TGTGCCAGCAGTCTCGGGGGCGTTGGGACTAGGAAGTATTTT.

This clonotype has more than one count but fewer than ten. At one end the junction does not follow the germline gene, possibly because of a read error. V is TRBV10-1 and J is TRBJ2-7, with 16 bases matching TRBD2. This CDR3 is built from 21 residues. The germline gives CDR1 WNHNN, CDR2 SYGVQD (reference sequence). The CDR3 DNA sequence: TGTGCCAGCAGTTACTGGAGACTCGGGACTAGCGGGGGGGCCAGGCAGGACGAGCAGTACTTC. Protein: CASSYWRLGTSGGARQDEQYF.

This clonotype was observed at least ten times. The CDR3 sequence: CASSPQGEFNEKLFF. CDR3 in DNA: TGTGCCAGCAGTCCCCAAGGGGAGTTTAATGAAAAACTGTTTTTT. The V call is TRBV28, the J call TRBJ1-4, with D possibly TRBD1 on 5 matching bases. The CDR3 loop spans 15 amino acids. Trimming shortened V by 5 bases and J by 4 bases, and 14 bases separated the two germline ends. The germline V gene has CDR1 MDHEN and CDR2 SYDVKM.

Many counts were recorded for this clonotype. CDR3 loop: CASSSPGGADTQYF. The CDR3 DNA follows: TGTGCCAGCAGCTCCCCGGGAGGAGCAGATACGCAGTATTTT. The V gene is TRBV11-2, the J gene TRBJ2-3; TRBD2 matches at 7 bases. V lost 4 bases to trimming and J lost 4 bases; unmatched junction nucleotides: 5. The CDR3 length is 14 residues. Per germline, CDR1 SGHAT and CDR2 FQNNGV.

This clonotype was seen only a few times. This chain connects TRBV29-1 to TRBJ2-1; 7 bases are shared with TRBD1. Trimming removed 6 bases from V and 4 bases from J; junction bases left unmatched: 9. The CDR3 covers 14 residues. Germline V gene data show CDR1 as SQVTM and CDR2 as ANQGSEA. CDR3 sequence (DNA): TGCAGCGTGCTTGGGGGACAGTCTTACAATGAGCAGTTCTTC. Residues: CSVLGGQSYNEQFF.

This clonotype was seen repeatedly, ten times or more. The V and J genes are TRBV5-1 and TRBJ2-1; 10 bases agree with TRBD2. From germline, CDR1 is SGHRS and CDR2 YFSETQ. V gave up 0 bases and J gave up 3 bases; unmatched junction bases: 3. This CDR3 comprises 16 residues. The chain's CDR3 is CASSLELAGDYNEQFF. In DNA, the CDR3 is TGCGCCAGCAGCTTGGAGCTAGCGGGAGACTACAATGAGCAGTTCTTC.

This clonotype came up many times. The chain combines TRBV24-1 with TRBJ2-7; TRBD1 matches 9 bases. Trimming at V came to 2 bases and at J to 5 bases, leaving 6 bases not matched to a gene. Per germline, CDR1 KGHDR and CDR2 SFDVKD. The CDR3 is 15 residues long. The CDR3 protein is CATSDSGTGIHEQYF. In DNA, the CDR3 is TGTGCCACCAGTGATTCCGGGACAGGGATCCACGAGCAGTACTTC.

With regard to this clonotype: A far larger clone is one base from this, pointing to a likely read error. The genes are TRBV7-9 and TRBJ2-3, with 7 nucleotides matching TRBD2. The CDR3 spans 17 residues. The germline V gene has CDR1 SEHNR and CDR2 FQNEAQ (reference sequence). The CDR3 DNA reads as TGTGCCGGCAGTGAATTGGGGCTAGCGGCTAGCACAAATACGCAGTATTTT. Its protein product is CAGSELGLAASTNTQYF. The full variable domain, with the rest looked up from reference TRBV7-9 and TRBJ2-3, is DTGVSQNPRHKITKRGQNVTFRCDPISEHNRLYWYRQTLGQGPEFLTYFQNEAQLEKSRLLSDRFSAERPKGSFSTLEIQRTEQGDSAMYLCAGSELGLAASTNTQYFGPGTRLTVL.

This clonotype was seen repeatedly, ten times or more. The chain employs TRBV12-3 or TRBV12-4 and TRBJ1-2; 9 positions agree with TRBD1. The CDR3 totals 13 residues. Trimming cost V 6 bases and J 3 bases; bases outside gene matches: 2. CDR3 loop: CASSRTGDYGYTF. The DNA of the CDR3 is TGTGCCAGCAGCAGGACAGGGGACTATGGCTACACCTTC.

The chain is built from TRBV19 and TRBJ2-3; 10 nucleotides line up with TRBD2. V shed 8 bases, J shed 3 bases, and the junction held 8 bases outside the gene matches. The CDR3 is made up of 15 amino acids. CDR1 and CDR2 from the germline V gene are LNHDA and SQIVND (reference sequence). The CDR3, as DNA: TGTGCCAGTCGTCGCCCGGGACTAGCGACAGATACGCAGTATTTT. This encodes CASRRPGLATDTQYF. The full variable domain, its missing parts supplied by reference TRBV19 and TRBJ2-3, is DGGITQSPKYLFRKEGQNVTLSCEQNLNHDAMYWYRQDPGQGLRLIYYSQIVNDFQKGDIAEGYSVSREKKESFPLTVTSAQKNPTAFYLCASRRPGLATDTQYFGPGTRLTVL.